This passage covers 14 T cell receptor beta chains from one sample sequenced in a study of Ad26.COV2.S vaccination and SARS-CoV-2 variants. Measured with immunoSEQ multiplex PCR; TCRdb has only the in-frame clones, and not every one. Of 200,000 to 300,000 clones in the sample, roughly 90% were seen once. As for treatment: roughly 18 received Ad26.COV2.S at low or high dose, single or two shots; several received placebo; per-sample allocation not given. After the first vaccine or placebo injection, samples were drawn on day 63. The input for sequencing was peripheral blood, taken in a trial of Ad26.COV2.S vaccine versus placebo. Receptors were obtained from a person aged 18-60 years who received the Ad26.COV2.S COVID-19 vaccine or a placebo.

This clone was seen only a few times. The chain couples TRBV28 to TRBJ1-1; D uncertain. From germline, CDR1 is MDHEN and CDR2 SYDVKM. This CDR3 region has 13 residues. Deletions cut 10 bases from V and 0 bases from J, with 12 bases between. The CDR3 DNA follows: TGTGCCACCAGAAAGCGCATGAACACTGAAGCTTTCTTT. This encodes CATRKRMNTEAFF.

The V and J genes are TRBV5-1 and TRBJ2-3; D is possibly TRBD2 (5 bases). Germline assignment: CDR1 SGHRS and CDR2 YFSETQ. The ends were cut back, 4 bases at V and 2 bases at J, with 11 bases in the middle. The CDR3 consists of 14 residues. CDR3 in DNA: TGCGCCAGCAGCCCGGGGAGCCTCACAGATACGCAGTATTTT. It encodes CASSPGSLTDTQYF.

The gene calls are TRBV6-5 and TRBJ1-4; D call uncertain. Germline CDR1 and CDR2: MNHEY and SVGAGI. This CDR3 spans 15 amino acids. V lost 5 bases and J 5 bases, leaving 15 bases between the germline ends. CDR3 sequence reads: CASSNKQTWNEKLFF. CDR3 DNA sequence: TGTGCCAGCAGTAATAAACAGACCTGGAATGAAAAACTGTTTTTT.

The V call is TRBV3-1 (or the pseudogene TRBV3-2), the J call TRBJ1-1; no clear D gene. Germline lookup yields CDR1 LGHDT and CDR2 YNNKEL (reference sequence). V dropped 2 bases and J dropped 3 bases, with 13 bases sitting between them. The length of the CDR3 is 15 residues. The CDR3 DNA reads as TGTGCCAGCAGCCAACCGCGGTTCGGGGACACTGAAGCTTTCTTT. Encoded protein: CASSQPRFGDTEAFF.

In its sample, this clone was seen many times. V usage is TRBV9 and J usage is TRBJ1-5; TRBD1 matches 7 bases. Germline CDR1 and CDR2: SGDLS and YYNGEE. The CDR3 loop spans 15 amino acids. Unmatched junction bases numbered 4, after V lost 0 bases and J lost 4 bases. CDR3: CASSVGTGDNQPQHF. CDR3 nucleotide sequence: TGTGCCAGCAGCGTAGGGACAGGCGATAATCAGCCCCAGCATTTT.

The genes are TRBV27 and TRBJ1-5, with D possibly being TRBD1 (5 bases). With 2 bases removed from V and 5 bases from J, the gap between germline ends came to 13 bases. Per the germline V gene, CDR1 is MNHEY and CDR2 is SMNVEV (reference sequence). The CDR3 totals 15 residues. CDR3 DNA sequence: TGTGCCAGCAGTTTAGCGTCAGGGATCGATCAGCCCCAGCATTTT. Its protein product is CASSLASGIDQPQHF.

The DNA of the CDR3 is TGTGCCAGCAGCTTCTATCCGGAGGTCATGAACTATGGCTACACCTTC. As protein: CASSFYPEVMNYGYTF. The chain recombines TRBV7-3 with TRBJ1-2; the D is unclear. CDR1 is SGHTA, CDR2 FQGTGA, per germline. Trimming left V 3 bases short and J 2 bases short, with 16 bases between. The CDR3 length is 16 residues.

A single count supports this clone. This chain joins TRBV28 and TRBJ2-7, with 10 bases aligning to TRBD2. The CDR3 sequence is 14 residues long. J gave up 4 bases and V 8 bases, and 8 bases lay outside the gene matches. Per the germline V gene, CDR1 is MDHEN and CDR2 is SYDVKM. The CDR3 region has the DNA TGTGCCAGCGGTACTCTAGCGGGAGTGTACGAGCAGTACTTC. It is translated as CASGTLAGVYEQYF.

This chain connects TRBV5-1 to TRBJ2-1; TRBD1 matches at 9 bases. The CDR3 is 15 amino acids. Germline V gene lookup returns CDR1 SGHRS and CDR2 YFSETQ. V shed 2 bases, J shed 2 bases, and the junction held 2 bases outside the gene matches. The CDR3 coding sequence is TGCGCCAGCAGCTTCACAGGGGGCACCTACAATGAGCAGTTCTTC. Protein product: CASSFTGGTYNEQFF.

The rearrangement uses TRBV5-4 and TRBJ1-5; possible D gene TRBD1, 5 bases. CDR3 length: 13 residues. Germline CDR1 SGHNT, CDR2 YYREEE (reference sequence). The V end lost 0 bases, the J end lost 10 bases, and 11 bases lay between the germline ends. The CDR3 region has the DNA TGTGCCAGCAGCTTGGCAGGGAATGAACCCCAGCATTTT. Its protein is CASSLAGNEPQHF. The variable domain in full, completed from reference TRBV5-4 and TRBJ1-5, reads ETGVTQSPTHLIKTRGQQVTLRCSSQSGHNTVSWYQQALGQGPQFIFQYYREEENGRGNFPPRFSGLQFPNYSSELNVNALELDDSALYLCASSLAGNEPQHFGDGTRLSIL.

Written as DNA, the CDR3 is TGTGCCATCAGTGAGGGCGGGACCACAGATACGCAGTATTTT. It translates to CAISEGGTTDTQYF. The chain combines TRBV10-3 with TRBJ2-3; D is perhaps TRBD2 (6 bases). Germline loops: CDR1 ENHRY, CDR2 SYGVKD. Trimming pared 2 bases from V and 2 bases from J, leaving 8 bases between. This CDR3 region has 14 residues.

The chain employs TRBV6-6 and TRBJ1-5; maybe TRBD1 (6 bases). The CDR3 is made up of 15 amino acids. Germline CDR1 is MNHNY and CDR2 is SVGAGI (reference sequence). Trimming stripped 5 bases from V and 0 bases from J, with 11 bases between. CDR3 DNA: TGTGCCAGCAGTCACAGGGTTTATAGCAATCAGCCCCAGCATTTT. It translates to CASSHRVYSNQPQHF.

The rearrangement joins TRBV3-1 (or the pseudogene TRBV3-2) to TRBJ1-2; TRBD1 is a possible D gene (6 bases). The CDR3 sequence is 13 residues long. V lost 8 bases and J lost 4, with 14 bases in between. Germline loops: CDR1 LGHDT, CDR2 YNNKEL (reference sequence). CDR3 residues: CASGEGVGYGYTF. The CDR3 nucleotides are TGTGCCAGCGGCGAGGGGGTGGGCTATGGCTACACCTTC.

The chain employs TRBV5-3 and TRBJ1-2, with D perhaps TRBD1 (5 bases). TRBV5-3 is filed as an ORF, its function uncertain. The CDR3 consists of 14 residues. V lost 4 bases to trimming and J lost 8 bases, with 18 bases between them. The CDR3 coding sequence is TGTGCCAGAAGCCGCCTTCCTGGGGGAGAAGGCTACACCTTC. Encoded protein: CARSRLPGGEGYTF.